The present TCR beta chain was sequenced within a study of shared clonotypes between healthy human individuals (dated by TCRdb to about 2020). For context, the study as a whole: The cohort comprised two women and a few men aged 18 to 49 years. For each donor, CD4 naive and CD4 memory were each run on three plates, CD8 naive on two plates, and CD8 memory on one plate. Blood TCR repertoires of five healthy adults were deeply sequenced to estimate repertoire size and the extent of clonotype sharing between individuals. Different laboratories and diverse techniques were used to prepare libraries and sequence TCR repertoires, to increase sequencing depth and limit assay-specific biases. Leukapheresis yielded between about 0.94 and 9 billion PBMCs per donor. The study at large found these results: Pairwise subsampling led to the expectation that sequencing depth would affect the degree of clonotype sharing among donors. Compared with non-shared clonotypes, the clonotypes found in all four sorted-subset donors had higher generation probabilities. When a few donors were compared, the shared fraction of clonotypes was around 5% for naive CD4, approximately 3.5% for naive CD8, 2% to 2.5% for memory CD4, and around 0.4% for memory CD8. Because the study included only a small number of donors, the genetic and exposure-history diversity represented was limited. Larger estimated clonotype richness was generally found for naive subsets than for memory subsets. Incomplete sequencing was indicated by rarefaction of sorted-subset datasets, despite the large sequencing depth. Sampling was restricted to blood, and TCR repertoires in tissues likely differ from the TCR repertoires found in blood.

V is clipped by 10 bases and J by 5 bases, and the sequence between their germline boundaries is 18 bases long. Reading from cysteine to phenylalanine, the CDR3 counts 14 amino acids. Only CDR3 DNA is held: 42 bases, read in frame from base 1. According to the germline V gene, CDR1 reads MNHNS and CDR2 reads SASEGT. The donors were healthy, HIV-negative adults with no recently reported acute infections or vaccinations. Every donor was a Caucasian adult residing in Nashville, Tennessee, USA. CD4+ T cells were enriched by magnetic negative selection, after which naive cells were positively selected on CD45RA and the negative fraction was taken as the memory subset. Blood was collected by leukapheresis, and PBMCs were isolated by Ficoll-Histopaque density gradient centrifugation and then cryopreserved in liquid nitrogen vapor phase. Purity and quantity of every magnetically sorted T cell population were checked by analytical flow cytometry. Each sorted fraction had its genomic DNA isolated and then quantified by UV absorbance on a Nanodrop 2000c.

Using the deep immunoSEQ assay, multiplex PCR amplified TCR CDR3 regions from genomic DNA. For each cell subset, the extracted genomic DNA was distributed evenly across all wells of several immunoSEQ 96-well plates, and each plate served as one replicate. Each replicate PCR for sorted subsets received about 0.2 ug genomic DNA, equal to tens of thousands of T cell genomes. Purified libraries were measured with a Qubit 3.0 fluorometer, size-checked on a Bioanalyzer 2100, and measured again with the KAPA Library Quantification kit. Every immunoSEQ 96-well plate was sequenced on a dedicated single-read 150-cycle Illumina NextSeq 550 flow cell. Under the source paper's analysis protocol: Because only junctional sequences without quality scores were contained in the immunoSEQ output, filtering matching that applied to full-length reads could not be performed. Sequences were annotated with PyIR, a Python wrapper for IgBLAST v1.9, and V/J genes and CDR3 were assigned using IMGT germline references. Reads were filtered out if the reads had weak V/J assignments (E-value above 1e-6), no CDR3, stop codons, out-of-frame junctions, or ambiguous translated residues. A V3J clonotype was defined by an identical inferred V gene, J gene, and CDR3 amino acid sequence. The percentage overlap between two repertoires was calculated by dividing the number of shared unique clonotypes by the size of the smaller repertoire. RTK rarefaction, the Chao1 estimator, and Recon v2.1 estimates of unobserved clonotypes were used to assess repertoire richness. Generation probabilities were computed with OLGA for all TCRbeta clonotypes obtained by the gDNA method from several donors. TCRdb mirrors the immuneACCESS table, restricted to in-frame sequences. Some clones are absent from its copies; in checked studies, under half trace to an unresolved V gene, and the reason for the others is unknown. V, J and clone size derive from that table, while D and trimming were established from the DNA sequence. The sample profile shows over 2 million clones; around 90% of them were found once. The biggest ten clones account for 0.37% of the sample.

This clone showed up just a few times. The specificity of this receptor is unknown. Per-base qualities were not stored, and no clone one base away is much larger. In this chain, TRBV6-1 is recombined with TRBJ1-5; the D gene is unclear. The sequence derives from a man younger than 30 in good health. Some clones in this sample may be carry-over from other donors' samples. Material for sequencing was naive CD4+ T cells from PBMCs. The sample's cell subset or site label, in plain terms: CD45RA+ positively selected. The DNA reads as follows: TGTGCCACTCGACGAATGATTCGGGATCAGCCCCAGCATTTT. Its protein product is CATRRMIRDQPQHF.